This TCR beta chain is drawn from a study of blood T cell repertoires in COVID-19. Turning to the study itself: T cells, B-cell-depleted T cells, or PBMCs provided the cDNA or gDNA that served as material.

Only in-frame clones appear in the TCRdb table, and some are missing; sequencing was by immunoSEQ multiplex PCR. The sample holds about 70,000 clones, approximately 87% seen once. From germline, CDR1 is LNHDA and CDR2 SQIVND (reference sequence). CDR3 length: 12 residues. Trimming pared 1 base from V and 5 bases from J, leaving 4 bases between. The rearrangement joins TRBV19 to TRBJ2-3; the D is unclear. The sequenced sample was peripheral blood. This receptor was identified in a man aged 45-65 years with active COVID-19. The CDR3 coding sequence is TGTGCCAGTAGTATAGTGCGAGATACGCAGTATTTT. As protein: CASSIVRDTQYF. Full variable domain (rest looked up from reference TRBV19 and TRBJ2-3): DGGITQSPKYLFRKEGQNVTLSCEQNLNHDAMYWYRQDPGQGLRLIYYSQIVNDFQKGDIAEGYSVSREKKESFPLTVTSAQKNPTAFYLCASSIVRDTQYFGPGTRLTVL.